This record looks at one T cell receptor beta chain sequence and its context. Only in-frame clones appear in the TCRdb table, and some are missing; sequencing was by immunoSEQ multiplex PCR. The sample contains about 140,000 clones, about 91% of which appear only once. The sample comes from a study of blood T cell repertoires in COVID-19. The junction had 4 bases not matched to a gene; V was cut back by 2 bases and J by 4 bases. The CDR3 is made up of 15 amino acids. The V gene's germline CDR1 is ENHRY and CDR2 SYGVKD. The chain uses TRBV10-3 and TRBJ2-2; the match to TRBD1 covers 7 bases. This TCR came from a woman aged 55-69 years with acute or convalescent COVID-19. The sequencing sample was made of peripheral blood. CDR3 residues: CAISETYRGTGELFF. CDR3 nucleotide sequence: TGTGCCATCAGTGAGACTTACAGGGGCACCGGGGAGCTGTTTTTT.